The rows below give T cell receptor beta chains drawn from one sample of a study of identifying expanded T cells in peripheral blood. Produced via immunoSEQ multiplex PCR; TCRdb's table is partial and in-frame only. The table shows about 91,000 clones, with about 91% occurring only once. The sample taken for sequencing was blood. The receptors stem from a person between 18 and 75 years old in good health. The CDR3 runs from the conserved cysteine through the conserved F or W. A D gene is named only where the DNA matches it firmly. Where a row states a size, it is once, few, many or the class of an expanded clone; other rows omit it.

j_gene: TRBJ2-3
d_gene: -
abundance: -
v_gene: TRBV7-3
CDR3aa: CASSLGGNTDTQYF
CDR3nt: TGTGCCAGCAGCTTGGGGGGTAACACAGATACGCAGTATTTT

j_gene: TRBJ2-1
d_gene: -
abundance: -
v_gene: TRBV27
CDR3aa: CASSLSGIYNEQFF
CDR3nt: TGTGCCAGCAGTTTATCGGGTATCTACAATGAGCAGTTCTTC

j_gene: TRBJ2-1
d_gene: TRBD2
abundance: -
v_gene: TRBV11-3
CDR3aa: CASSFSRGPGSLAVYNEQFF
CDR3nt: TGTGCCAGCAGCTTTAGTCGGGGCCCGGGGAGTCTAGCGGTCTACAATGAGCAGTTCTTC

j_gene: TRBJ2-2
d_gene: TRBD1
abundance: -
v_gene: TRBV6-4
CDR3aa: CASSDGTGNTGELFF
CDR3nt: TGTGCCAGCAGTGACGGGACAGGGAACACCGGGGAGCTGTTTTTT

j_gene: TRBJ1-1
d_gene: -
abundance: -
v_gene: TRBV7-3
CDR3aa: CASSLTGSLNTEAFF
CDR3nt: TGTGCCAGCAGCTTAACGGGGAGTTTGAACACTGAAGCTTTCTTT

j_gene: TRBJ1-1
d_gene: -
abundance: -
v_gene: TRBV7-2
CDR3aa: CASSSRGGFQAFF
CDR3nt: TGTGCCAGCAGCTCTAGGGGCGGGTTCCAAGCTTTCTTT

j_gene: TRBJ2-5
d_gene: -
abundance: once
v_gene: TRBV25-1
CDR3aa: CASSEGPNQETQYF
CDR3nt: TGTGCCAGCAGTGAAGGTCCAAACCAAGAGACCCAGTACTTC

j_gene: TRBJ2-3
d_gene: -
abundance: -
v_gene: TRBV9
CDR3aa: CASSFRAVGTDTQYF
CDR3nt: TGTGCCAGCAGCTTCAGGGCCGTGGGCACAGATACGCAGTATTTT

j_gene: TRBJ1-3
d_gene: -
abundance: -
v_gene: TRBV9
CDR3aa: CASSRGGPISGNTIYF
CDR3nt: TGTGCCAGCAGCAGGGGAGGGCCGATCTCTGGAAACACCATATATTTT

j_gene: TRBJ2-1
d_gene: -
abundance: -
v_gene: TRBV4-1
CDR3aa: CASSQLLESYNEQFF
CDR3nt: TGCGCCAGCAGCCAACTACTCGAGTCCTACAATGAGCAGTTCTTC

j_gene: TRBJ2-1
d_gene: TRBD2
abundance: -
v_gene: TRBV10-1
CDR3aa: CASSESKGLAGAPYNEQFF
CDR3nt: TGCGCCAGCAGTGAGTCGAAAGGCCTAGCGGGAGCCCCTTACAATGAGCAGTTCTTC

j_gene: TRBJ2-1
d_gene: TRBD2
abundance: -
v_gene: TRBV11-3
CDR3aa: CASSLTSEPYNEQFF
CDR3nt: TGTGCCAGCAGCTTAACTAGCGAACCCTACAATGAGCAGTTCTTC

j_gene: TRBJ2-3
d_gene: -
abundance: once
v_gene: TRBV5-1
CDR3aa: CASRSSLASTDTQYF
CDR3nt: TGCGCCAGCAGGTCAAGTTTAGCAAGCACAGATACGCAGTATTTT

j_gene: TRBJ1-3
d_gene: TRBD1
abundance: few
v_gene: TRBV27
CDR3aa: CASSQQGFGNTIYF
CDR3nt: TGTGCCAGCAGTCAACAGGGGTTCGGAAACACCATATATTTT

j_gene: TRBJ2-1
d_gene: -
abundance: -
v_gene: TRBV9
CDR3aa: CASSVAPPAREQFF
CDR3nt: TGTGCCAGCAGCGTAGCCCCTCCGGCGAGGGAGCAGTTCTTC

j_gene: TRBJ2-4
d_gene: -
abundance: -
v_gene: TRBV19
CDR3aa: CASRDRARDDIQYF
CDR3nt: TGTGCCAGTAGGGATCGGGCCCGTGATGACATTCAGTACTTC

j_gene: TRBJ1-5
d_gene: TRBD1
abundance: -
v_gene: TRBV6-6
CDR3aa: CASSSRDRRSNQPQHF
CDR3nt: TGTGCCAGCAGTTCCAGGGACAGGAGAAGCAATCAGCCCCAGCATTTT

j_gene: TRBJ1-1
d_gene: TRBD1
abundance: -
v_gene: TRBV5-1
CDR3aa: CASSTRQGGTEAFF
CDR3nt: TGCGCCAGCAGCACCAGACAGGGGGGTACTGAAGCTTTCTTT

j_gene: TRBJ2-1
d_gene: TRBD1
abundance: -
v_gene: TRBV6-1
CDR3aa: CASSDVTGGYNEQFF
CDR3nt: TGTGCCAGCAGTGACGTCACAGGGGGCTACAATGAGCAGTTCTTC

j_gene: TRBJ2-1
d_gene: TRBD1
abundance: -
v_gene: TRBV5-4
CDR3aa: CASRPSGTGYYNEQFF
CDR3nt: TGTGCCAGCAGGCCCTCCGGGACAGGGTACTACAATGAGCAGTTCTTC

j_gene: TRBJ2-1
d_gene: -
abundance: -
v_gene: TRBV19
CDR3aa: CASSIGNKNEQFF
CDR3nt: TGTGCCAGTAGTATAGGTAACAAGAATGAGCAGTTCTTC

j_gene: TRBJ1-1
d_gene: -
abundance: -
v_gene: TRBV27
CDR3aa: CATRRPDDTEAFF
CDR3nt: TGTGCCACCAGAAGACCCGATGACACTGAAGCTTTCTTT

j_gene: TRBJ2-1
d_gene: -
abundance: -
v_gene: TRBV5-1
CDR3aa: CASSLESWARPTYNEQFF
CDR3nt: TGCGCCAGCAGCTTGGAGAGTTGGGCCAGACCCACCTACAATGAGCAGTTCTTC

j_gene: TRBJ2-3
d_gene: -
abundance: few
v_gene: TRBV6-4
CDR3aa: CASSREATDTQYF
CDR3nt: TGTGCCAGCAGTAGAGAGGCCACAGATACGCAGTATTTT

j_gene: TRBJ2-1
d_gene: -
abundance: once
v_gene: TRBV11-2
CDR3aa: CASSLVGTHNEQFF
CDR3nt: TGTGCCAGCAGCTTAGTAGGGACTCACAATGAGCAGTTCTTC

j_gene: TRBJ2-7
d_gene: -
abundance: -
v_gene: TRBV20-1
CDR3aa: CSARPLLEQYF
CDR3nt: TGCAGTGCTAGACCCCTTCTTGAGCAGTACTTC

j_gene: TRBJ2-5
d_gene: TRBD2
abundance: -
v_gene: TRBV7-2
CDR3aa: CASSPGGYQETQYF
CDR3nt: TGTGCCAGCAGCCCGGGGGGTTACCAAGAGACCCAGTACTTC

j_gene: TRBJ1-2
d_gene: -
abundance: once
v_gene: TRBV19
CDR3aa: CASTTRGGFAGYTF
CDR3nt: TGTGCCAGTACCACGAGGGGTGGATTCGCTGGCTACACCTTC

j_gene: TRBJ2-6
d_gene: TRBD2
abundance: few
v_gene: TRBV4-2
CDR3aa: CASSQTSGSGANVLTF
CDR3nt: TGTGCCAGCAGCCAGACTAGCGGGAGTGGGGCCAACGTCCTGACTTTC

j_gene: TRBJ2-5
d_gene: -
abundance: once
v_gene: TRBV5-1
CDR3aa: CASSHEVGTQYF
CDR3nt: TGCGCCAGCAGCCACGAGGTGGGGACCCAGTACTTC

j_gene: TRBJ2-7
d_gene: -
abundance: -
v_gene: TRBV4-1
CDR3aa: CASSPRRGRAVHEQYF
CDR3nt: TGCGCCAGCAGCCCCCGACGGGGGCGAGCGGTCCACGAGCAGTACTTC

j_gene: TRBJ2-2
d_gene: -
abundance: -
v_gene: TRBV4-3
CDR3aa: CASSPPQSTGELFF
CDR3nt: TGCGCCAGCAGCCCCCCCCAGAGCACCGGGGAGCTGTTTTTT

j_gene: TRBJ2-1
d_gene: TRBD2
abundance: -
v_gene: TRBV25-1
CDR3aa: CASSEAGLVENEQFF
CDR3nt: TGTGCCAGCAGTGAAGCGGGACTAGTTGAAAATGAGCAGTTCTTC

j_gene: TRBJ1-6
d_gene: -
abundance: -
v_gene: TRBV6-1
CDR3aa: CASSDRDNSPLHF
CDR3nt: TGTGCCAGCAGTGACAGGGATAATTCACCCCTCCACTTT

j_gene: TRBJ2-3
d_gene: -
abundance: -
v_gene: TRBV30
CDR3aa: CAWMPGSTDTQYF
CDR3nt: TGTGCCTGGATGCCGGGAAGCACAGATACGCAGTATTTT

j_gene: TRBJ1-1
d_gene: -
abundance: once
v_gene: TRBV5-5
CDR3aa: CASGIVGTEAFF
CDR3nt: TGTGCCAGCGGCATTGTGGGCACTGAAGCTTTCTTT